This entry describes one TCR beta chain. Its antigen is unidentified. In the naive CD8 group, cells lacked CD45RO and were positively selected for CCR7, so terminally differentiated effector memory CD45RA+ cells were left out. These data originate in a study of shared clonotypes between healthy human individuals. The data were produced by immunoSEQ multiplex PCR, yet TCRdb's version contains in-frame clones alone and is incomplete. Of some 2,000,000 clones in the sample, roughly 94% are singletons; the top ten hold about 1.1%. General observations from the study: Sharing across a few donors was seen in around 5.1% of naive CD4 clonotypes. Lower generation probabilities were found for non-shared clonotypes than for those shared by all four donors.

The CDR3 loop spans 15 amino acids. Germline CDR1 and CDR2: MDHEN and SYDVKM. V dropped 6 bases and J dropped 1 base, with 13 bases sitting between them. The clonotype was recovered from a man younger than 35 in good health. V usage is TRBV28 and J usage is TRBJ1-5; unclear D gene. Sequenced material: naive CD8+ T cells sorted from blood. CDR3 DNA: TGTGCCAGCAGGGACCCCACAGAGAGCAATCAGCCCCAGCATTTT. Protein: CASRDPTESNQPQHF.